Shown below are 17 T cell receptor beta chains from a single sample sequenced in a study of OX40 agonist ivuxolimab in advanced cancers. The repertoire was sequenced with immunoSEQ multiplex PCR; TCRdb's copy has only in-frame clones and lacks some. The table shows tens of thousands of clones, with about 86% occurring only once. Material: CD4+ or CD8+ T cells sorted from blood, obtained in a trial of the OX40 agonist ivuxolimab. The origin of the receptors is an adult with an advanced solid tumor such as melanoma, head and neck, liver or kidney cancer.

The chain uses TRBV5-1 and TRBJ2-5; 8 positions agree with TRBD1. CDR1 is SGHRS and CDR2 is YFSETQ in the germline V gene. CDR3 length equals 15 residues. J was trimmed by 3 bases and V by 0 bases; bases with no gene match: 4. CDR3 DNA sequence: TGCGCCAGCAGCTTGGGACAGGGGATGGAAGAGACCCAGTACTTC. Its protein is CASSLGQGMEETQYF. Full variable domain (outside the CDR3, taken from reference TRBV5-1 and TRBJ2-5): KAGVTQTPRYLIKTRGQQVTLSCSPISGHRSVSWYQQTPGQGLQFLFEYFSETQRNKGNFPGRFSGRQFSNSRSEMNVSTLELGDSALYLCASSLGQGMEETQYFGPGTRLLVL.

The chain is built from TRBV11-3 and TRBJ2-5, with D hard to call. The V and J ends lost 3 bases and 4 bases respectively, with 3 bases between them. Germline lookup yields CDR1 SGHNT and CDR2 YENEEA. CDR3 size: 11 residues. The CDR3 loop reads CASSLGETQYF. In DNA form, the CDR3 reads TGTGCCAGCAGCTTGGGAGAGACCCAGTACTTC. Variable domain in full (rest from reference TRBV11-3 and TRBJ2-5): EAGVVQSPRYKIIEKKQPVAFWCNPISGHNTLYWYLQNLGQGPELLIRYENEEAVDDSQLPKDRFSAERLKGVDSTLKIQPAELGDSAVYLCASSLGETQYFGPGTRLLVL.

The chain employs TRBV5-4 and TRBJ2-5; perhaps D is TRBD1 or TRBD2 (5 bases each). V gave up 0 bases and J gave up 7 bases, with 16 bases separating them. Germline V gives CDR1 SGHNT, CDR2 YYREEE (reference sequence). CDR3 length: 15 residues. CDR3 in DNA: TGTGCCAGCAGCTTGGATAGCTCCCCGAGGGGGACCCAGTACTTC. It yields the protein CASSLDSSPRGTQYF.

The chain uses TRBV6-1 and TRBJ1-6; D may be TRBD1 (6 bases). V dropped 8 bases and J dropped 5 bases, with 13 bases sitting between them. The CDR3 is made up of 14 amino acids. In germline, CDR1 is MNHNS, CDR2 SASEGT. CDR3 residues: CASLADRNNSPLHF. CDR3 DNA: TGTGCCAGCTTAGCCGACAGGAATAATTCACCCCTCCACTTT.

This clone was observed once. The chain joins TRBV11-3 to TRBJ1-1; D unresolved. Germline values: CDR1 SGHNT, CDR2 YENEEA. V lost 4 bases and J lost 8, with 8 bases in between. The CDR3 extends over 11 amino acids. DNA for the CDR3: TGTGCCAGCAGCTCGCGACTGGAAGCTTTCTTT. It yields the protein CASSSRLEAFF. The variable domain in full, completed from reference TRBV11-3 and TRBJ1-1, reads EAGVVQSPRYKIIEKKQPVAFWCNPISGHNTLYWYLQNLGQGPELLIRYENEEAVDDSQLPKDRFSAERLKGVDSTLKIQPAELGDSAVYLCASSSRLEAFFGQGTRLTVV.

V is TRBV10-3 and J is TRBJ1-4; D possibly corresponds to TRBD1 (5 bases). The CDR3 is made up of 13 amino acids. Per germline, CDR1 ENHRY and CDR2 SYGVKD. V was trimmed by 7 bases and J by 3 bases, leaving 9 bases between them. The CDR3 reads CAITGGANEKLFF. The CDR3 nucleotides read TGTGCCATCACCGGGGGAGCTAATGAAAAACTGTTTTTT.

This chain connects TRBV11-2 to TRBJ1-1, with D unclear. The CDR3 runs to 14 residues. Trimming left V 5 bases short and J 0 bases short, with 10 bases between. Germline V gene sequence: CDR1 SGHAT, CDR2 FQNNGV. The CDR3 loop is CASSPGPLNTEAFF. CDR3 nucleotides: TGTGCCAGCAGCCCAGGACCCCTGAACACTGAAGCTTTCTTT.

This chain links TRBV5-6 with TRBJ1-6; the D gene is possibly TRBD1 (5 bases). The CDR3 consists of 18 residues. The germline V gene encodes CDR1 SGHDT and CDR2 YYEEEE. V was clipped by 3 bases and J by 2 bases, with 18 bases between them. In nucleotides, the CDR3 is TGTGCCAGCAGCTCGCGGAGGTCAGGGATGACCTATAATTCACCCCTCCACTTT. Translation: CASSSRRSGMTYNSPLHF.

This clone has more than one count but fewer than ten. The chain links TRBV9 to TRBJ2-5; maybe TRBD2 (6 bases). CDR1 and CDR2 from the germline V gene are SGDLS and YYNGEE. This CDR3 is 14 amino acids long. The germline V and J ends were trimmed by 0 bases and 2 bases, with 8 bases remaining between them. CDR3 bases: TGTGCCAGCAGCGTAGCGGGGGATCAAGAGACCCAGTACTTC. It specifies CASSVAGDQETQYF.

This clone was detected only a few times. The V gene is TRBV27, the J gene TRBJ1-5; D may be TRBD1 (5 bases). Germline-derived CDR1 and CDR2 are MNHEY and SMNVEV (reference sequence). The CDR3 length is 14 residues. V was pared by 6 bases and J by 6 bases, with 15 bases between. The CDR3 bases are TGTGCCAGCAGGCTCGCGGGGGTGGGTCAGCCCCAGCATTTT. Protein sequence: CASRLAGVGQPQHF.

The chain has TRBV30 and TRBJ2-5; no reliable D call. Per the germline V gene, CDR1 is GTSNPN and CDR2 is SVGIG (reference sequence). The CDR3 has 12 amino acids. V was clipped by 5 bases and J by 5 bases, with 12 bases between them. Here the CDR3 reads CAWSFYGETQYF. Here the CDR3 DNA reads TGTGCCTGGTCTTTCTATGGGGAGACCCAGTACTTC.

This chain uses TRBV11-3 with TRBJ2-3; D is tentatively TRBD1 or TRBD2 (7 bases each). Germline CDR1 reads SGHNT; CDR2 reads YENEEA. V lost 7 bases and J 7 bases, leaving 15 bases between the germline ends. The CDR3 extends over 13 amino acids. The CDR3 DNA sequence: TGTGCCAGCACGGGGGGCAGGGGGAATACGCAGTATTTT. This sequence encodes CASTGGRGNTQYF. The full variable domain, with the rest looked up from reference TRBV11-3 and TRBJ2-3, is EAGVVQSPRYKIIEKKQPVAFWCNPISGHNTLYWYLQNLGQGPELLIRYENEEAVDDSQLPKDRFSAERLKGVDSTLKIQPAELGDSAVYLCASTGGRGNTQYFGPGTRLTVL.

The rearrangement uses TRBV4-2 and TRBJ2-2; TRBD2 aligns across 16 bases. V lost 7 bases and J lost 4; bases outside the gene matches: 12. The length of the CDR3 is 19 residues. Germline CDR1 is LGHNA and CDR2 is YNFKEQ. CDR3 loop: CASKSLGTSGRAGTGELFF. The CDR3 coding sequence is TGTGCCAGCAAATCACTAGGGACTAGCGGGAGGGCCGGCACCGGGGAGCTGTTTTTT.

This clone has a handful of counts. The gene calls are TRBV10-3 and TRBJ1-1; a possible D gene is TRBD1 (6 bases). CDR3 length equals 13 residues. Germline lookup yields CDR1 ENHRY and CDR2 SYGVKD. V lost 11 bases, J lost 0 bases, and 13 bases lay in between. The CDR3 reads CAVRQEMNTEAFF. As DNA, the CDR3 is TGTGCCGTACGACAGGAGATGAACACTGAAGCTTTCTTT.

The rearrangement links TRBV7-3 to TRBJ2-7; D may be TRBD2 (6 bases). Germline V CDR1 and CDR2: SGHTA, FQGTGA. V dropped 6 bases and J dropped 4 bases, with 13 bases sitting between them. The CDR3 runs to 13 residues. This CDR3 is CASRLDRGYEQYF. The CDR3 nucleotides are TGTGCCAGCAGACTTGACCGGGGGTACGAGCAGTACTTC.

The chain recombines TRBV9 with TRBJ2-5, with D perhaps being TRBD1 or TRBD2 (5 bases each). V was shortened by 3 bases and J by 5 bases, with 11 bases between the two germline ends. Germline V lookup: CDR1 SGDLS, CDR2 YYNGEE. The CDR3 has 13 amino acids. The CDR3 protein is CASSGGREETQYF. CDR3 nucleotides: TGTGCCAGCAGCGGTGGCAGGGAGGAGACCCAGTACTTC.

CDR3 loop: CASSKGRAGPEGTQYF. CDR3 nucleotide sequence: TGTGCCAGCAGCAAAGGGCGAGCGGGTCCTGAAGGGACGCAGTATTTT. This chain links TRBV21-1 with TRBJ2-3; TRBD2, the table's D call, lacks a check against the DNA. TRBV21-1 has pseudogene status. This CDR3 contains 16 residues.